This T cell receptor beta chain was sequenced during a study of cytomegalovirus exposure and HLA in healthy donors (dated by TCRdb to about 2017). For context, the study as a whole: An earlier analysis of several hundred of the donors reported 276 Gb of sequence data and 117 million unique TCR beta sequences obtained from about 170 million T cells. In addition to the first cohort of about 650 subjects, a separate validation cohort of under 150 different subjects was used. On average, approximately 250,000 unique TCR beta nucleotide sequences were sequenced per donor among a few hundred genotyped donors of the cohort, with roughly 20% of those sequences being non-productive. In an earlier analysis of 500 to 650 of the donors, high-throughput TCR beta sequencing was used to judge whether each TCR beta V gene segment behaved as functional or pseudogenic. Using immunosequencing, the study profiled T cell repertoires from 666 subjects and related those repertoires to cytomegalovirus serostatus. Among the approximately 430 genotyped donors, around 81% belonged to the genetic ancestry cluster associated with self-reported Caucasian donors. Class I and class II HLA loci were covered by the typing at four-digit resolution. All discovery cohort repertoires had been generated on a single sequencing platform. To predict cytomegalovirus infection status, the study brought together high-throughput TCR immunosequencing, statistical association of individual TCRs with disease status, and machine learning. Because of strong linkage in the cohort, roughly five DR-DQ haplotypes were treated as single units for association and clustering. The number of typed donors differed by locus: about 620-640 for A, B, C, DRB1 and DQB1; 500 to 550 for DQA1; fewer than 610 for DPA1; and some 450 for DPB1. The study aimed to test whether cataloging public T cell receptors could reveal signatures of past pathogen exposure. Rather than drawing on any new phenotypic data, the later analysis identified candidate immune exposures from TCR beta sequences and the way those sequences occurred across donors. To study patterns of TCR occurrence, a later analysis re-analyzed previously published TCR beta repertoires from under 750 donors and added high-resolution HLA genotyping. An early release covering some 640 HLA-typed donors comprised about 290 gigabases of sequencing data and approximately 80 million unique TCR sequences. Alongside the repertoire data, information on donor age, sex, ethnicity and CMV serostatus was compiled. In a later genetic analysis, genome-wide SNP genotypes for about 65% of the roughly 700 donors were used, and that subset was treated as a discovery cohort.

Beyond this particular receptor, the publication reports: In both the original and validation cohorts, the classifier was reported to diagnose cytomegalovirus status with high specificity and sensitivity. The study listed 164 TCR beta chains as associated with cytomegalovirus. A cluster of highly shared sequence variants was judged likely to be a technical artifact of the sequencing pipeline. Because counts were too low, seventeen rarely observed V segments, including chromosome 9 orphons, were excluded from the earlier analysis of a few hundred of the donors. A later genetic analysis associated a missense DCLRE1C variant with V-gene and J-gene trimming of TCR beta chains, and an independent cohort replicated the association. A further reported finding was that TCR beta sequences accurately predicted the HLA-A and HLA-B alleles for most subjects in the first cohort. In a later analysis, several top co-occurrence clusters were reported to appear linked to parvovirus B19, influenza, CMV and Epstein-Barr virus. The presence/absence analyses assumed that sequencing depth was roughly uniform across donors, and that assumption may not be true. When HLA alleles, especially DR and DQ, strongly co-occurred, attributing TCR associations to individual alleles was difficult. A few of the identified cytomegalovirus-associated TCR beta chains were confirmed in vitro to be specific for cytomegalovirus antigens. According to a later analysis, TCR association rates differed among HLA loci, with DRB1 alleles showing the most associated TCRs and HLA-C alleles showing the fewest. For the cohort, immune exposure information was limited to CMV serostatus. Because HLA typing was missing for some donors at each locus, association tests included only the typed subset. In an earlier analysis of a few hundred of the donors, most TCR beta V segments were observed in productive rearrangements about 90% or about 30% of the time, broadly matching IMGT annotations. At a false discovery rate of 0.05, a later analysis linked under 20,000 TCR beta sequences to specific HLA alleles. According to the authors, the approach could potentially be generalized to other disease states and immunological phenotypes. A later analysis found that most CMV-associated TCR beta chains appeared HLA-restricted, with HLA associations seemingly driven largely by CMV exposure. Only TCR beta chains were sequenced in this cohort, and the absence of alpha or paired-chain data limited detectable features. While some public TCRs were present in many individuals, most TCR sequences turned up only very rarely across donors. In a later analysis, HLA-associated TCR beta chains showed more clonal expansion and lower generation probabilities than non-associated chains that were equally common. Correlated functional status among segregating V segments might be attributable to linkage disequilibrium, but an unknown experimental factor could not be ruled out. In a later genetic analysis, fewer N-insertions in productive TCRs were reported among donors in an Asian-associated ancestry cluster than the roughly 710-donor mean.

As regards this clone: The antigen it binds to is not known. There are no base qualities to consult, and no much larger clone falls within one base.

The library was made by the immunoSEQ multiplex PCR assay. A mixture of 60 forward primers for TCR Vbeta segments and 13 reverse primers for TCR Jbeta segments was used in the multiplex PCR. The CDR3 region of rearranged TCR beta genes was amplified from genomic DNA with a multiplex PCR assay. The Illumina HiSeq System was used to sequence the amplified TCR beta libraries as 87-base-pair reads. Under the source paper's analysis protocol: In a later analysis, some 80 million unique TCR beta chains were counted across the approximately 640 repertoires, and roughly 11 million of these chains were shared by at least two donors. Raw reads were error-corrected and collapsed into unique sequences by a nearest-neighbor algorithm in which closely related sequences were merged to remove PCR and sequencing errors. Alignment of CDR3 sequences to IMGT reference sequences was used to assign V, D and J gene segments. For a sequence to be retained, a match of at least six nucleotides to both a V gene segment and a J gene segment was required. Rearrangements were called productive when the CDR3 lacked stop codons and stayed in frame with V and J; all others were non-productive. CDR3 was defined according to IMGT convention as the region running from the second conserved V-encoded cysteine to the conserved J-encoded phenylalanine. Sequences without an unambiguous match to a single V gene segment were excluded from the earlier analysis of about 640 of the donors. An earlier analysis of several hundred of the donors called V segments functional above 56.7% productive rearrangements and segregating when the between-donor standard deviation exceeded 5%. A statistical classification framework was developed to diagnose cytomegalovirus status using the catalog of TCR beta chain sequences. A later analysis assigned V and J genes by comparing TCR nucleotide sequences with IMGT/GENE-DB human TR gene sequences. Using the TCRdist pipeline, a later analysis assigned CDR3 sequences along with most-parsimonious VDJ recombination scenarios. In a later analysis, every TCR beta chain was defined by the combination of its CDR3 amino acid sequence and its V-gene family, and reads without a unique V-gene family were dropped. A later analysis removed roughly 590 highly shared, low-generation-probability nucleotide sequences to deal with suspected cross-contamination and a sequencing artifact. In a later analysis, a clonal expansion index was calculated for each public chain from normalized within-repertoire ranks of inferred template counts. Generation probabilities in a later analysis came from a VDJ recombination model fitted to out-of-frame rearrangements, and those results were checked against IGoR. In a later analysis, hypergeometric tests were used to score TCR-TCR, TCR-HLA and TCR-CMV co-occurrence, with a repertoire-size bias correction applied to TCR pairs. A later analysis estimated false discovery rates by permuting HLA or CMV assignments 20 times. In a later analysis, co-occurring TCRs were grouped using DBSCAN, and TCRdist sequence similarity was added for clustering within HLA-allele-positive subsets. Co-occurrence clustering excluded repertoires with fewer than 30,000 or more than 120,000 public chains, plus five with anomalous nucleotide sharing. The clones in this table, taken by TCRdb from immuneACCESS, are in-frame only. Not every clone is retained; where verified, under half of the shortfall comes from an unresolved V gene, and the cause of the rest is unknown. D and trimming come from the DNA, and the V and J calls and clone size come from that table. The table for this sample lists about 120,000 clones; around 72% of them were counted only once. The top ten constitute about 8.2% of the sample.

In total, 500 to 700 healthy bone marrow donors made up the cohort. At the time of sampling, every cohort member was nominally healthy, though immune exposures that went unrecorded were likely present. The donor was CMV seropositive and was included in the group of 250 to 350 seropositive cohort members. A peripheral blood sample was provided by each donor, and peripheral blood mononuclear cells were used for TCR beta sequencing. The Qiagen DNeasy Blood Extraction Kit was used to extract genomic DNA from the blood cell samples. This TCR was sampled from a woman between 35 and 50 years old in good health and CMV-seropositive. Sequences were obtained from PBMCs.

Read as DNA, the sequence is TGTGCCAGCGGCCCCGGGACAGGGGAACGCGACGCTGGAAACACCATATATTTT. Its translation reads: CASGPGTGERDAGNTIYF. This chain joins TRBV25-1 to TRBJ1-3, with TRBD1 identical over 10 junction bases. Ends trimmed: V by 8 bases, J by 2 bases; bases unmatched to a gene: 15. Including the terminal cysteine and phenylalanine, the CDR3 comprises 18 residues. Here the CDR3 DNA is all that survives: 54 bases in frame from base 1. The germline V gene sets CDR1 to MGHDK and CDR2 to SYGVNS.